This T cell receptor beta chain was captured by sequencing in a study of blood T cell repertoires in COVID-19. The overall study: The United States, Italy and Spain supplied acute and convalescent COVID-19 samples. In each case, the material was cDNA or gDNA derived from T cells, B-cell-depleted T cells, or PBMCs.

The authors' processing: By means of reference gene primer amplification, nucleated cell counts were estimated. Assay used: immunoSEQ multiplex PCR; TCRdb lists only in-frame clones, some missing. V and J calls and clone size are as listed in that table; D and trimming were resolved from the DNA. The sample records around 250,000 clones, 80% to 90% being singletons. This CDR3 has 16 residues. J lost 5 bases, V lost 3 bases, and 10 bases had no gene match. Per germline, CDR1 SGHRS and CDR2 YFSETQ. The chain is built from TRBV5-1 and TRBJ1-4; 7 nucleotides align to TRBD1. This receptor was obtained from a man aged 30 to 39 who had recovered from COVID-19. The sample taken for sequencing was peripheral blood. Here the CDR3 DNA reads TGCGCCAGCAGCTCGTACCTGGGACAGCCGAATGAAAAACTGTTTTTT. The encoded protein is CASSSYLGQPNEKLFF. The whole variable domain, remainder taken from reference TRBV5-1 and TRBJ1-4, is KAGVTQTPRYLIKTRGQQVTLSCSPISGHRSVSWYQQTPGQGLQFLFEYFSETQRNKGNFPGRFSGRQFSNSRSEMNVSTLELGDSALYLCASSSYLGQPNEKLFFGSGTQLSVL.